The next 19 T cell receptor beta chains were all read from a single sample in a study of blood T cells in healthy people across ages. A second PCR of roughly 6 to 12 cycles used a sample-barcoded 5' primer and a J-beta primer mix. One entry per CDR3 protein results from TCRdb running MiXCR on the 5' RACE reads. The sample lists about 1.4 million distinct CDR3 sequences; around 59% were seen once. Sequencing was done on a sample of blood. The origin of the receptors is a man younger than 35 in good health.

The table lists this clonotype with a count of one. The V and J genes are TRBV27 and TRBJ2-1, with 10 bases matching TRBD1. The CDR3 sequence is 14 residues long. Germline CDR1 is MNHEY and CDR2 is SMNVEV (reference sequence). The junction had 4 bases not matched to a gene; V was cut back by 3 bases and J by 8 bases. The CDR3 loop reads CASSLAGTGDEQFF. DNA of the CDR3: TGTGCCAGCAGTTTGGCCGGGACAGGGGATGAGCAGTTCTTC.

The CDR3 reads CASKVAAGVYDEQFF. The CDR3 region has the DNA TGCGCCAGCAAGGTGGCGGCAGGGGTATACGATGAGCAGTTCTTC. This chain links TRBV4-1 with TRBJ2-1; tentatively, D is TRBD1 (6 bases). Germline V lookup: CDR1 MGHRA, CDR2 YSYEKL. This CDR3 region has 15 residues. Trimming removed 7 bases at V and 8 bases at J, with 21 bases between.

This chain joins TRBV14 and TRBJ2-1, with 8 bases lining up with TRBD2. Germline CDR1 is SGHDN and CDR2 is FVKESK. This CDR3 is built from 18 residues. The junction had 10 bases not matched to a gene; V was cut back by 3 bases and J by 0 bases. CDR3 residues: CASSHTLSGTFSYNEQFF. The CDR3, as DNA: TGTGCCAGCAGCCATACCCTTAGCGGGACCTTCTCCTACAATGAGCAGTTCTTC. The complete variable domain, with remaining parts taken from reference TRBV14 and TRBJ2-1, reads EAGVTQFPSHSVIEKGQTVTLRCDPISGHDNLYWYRRVMGKEIKFLLHFVKESKQDESGMPNNRFLAERTGGTYSTLKVQPAELEDSGVYFCASSHTLSGTFSYNEQFFGPGTRLTVL.

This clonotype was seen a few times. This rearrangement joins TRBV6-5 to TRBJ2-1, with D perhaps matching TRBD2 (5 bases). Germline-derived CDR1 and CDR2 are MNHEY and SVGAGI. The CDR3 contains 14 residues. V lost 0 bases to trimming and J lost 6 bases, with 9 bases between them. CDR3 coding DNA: TGTGCCAGCAGTTACTCGAGCGGACCCAATGAGCAGTTCTTC. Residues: CASSYSSGPNEQFF.

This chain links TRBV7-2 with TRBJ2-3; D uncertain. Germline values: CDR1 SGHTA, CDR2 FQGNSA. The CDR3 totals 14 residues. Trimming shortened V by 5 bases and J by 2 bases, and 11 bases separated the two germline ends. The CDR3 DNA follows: TGTGCCAGCAGCCCCGCTCGGACCACAGATACGCAGTATTTT. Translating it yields CASSPARTTDTQYF.

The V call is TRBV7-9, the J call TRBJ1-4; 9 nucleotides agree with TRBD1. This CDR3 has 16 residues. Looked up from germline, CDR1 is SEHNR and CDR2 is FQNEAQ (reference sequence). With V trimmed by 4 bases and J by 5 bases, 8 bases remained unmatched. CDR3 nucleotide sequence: TGTGCCAGCAGCTATATCGGGACAGGGCCAAATGAAAAACTGTTTTTT. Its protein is CASSYIGTGPNEKLFF.

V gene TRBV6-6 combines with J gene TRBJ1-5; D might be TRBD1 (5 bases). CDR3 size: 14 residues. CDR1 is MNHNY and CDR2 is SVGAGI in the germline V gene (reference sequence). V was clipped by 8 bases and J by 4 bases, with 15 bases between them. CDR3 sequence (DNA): TGTGCCAGCTGTCGCATGGGGGATAATCAGCCCCAGCATTTT. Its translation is CASCRMGDNQPQHF.

In DNA, the CDR3 is TGCGCCAGCAGCCTCCCAGGTACAGGGATCGACGAGCAGTACTTC. It codes for CASSLPGTGIDEQYF. The chain employs TRBV4-1 and TRBJ2-5; maybe TRBD1 (6 bases). The DNA matches TRBJ2-7 better at its end, which makes the J call doubtful. CDR3 length: 15 amino acids. CDR1 and CDR2 from the germline V gene are MGHRA and YSYEKL.

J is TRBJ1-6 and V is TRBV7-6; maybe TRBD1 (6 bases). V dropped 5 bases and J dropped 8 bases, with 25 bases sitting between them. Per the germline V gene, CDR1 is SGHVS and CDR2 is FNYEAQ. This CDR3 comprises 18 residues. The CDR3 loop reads CASSRWTIGGPYDSPLHF. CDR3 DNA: TGTGCCAGCAGCCGTTGGACAATAGGGGGTCCGTATGATTCACCCCTCCACTTT.

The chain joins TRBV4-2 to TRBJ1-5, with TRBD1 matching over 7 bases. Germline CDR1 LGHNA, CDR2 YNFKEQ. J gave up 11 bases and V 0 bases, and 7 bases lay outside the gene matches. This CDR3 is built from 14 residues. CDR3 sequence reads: CASSQDLTGSAQHF. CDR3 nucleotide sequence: TGTGCCAGCAGCCAAGATTTGACAGGGAGTGCCCAGCATTTT.

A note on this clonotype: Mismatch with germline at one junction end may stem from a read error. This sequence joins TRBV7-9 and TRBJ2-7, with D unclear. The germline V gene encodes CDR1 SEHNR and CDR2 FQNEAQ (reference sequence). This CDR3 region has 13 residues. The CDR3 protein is CASVQYPSYKQYF. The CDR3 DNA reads TGTGCCAGCGTGCAGTACCCATCCTACAAGCAGTACTTC.

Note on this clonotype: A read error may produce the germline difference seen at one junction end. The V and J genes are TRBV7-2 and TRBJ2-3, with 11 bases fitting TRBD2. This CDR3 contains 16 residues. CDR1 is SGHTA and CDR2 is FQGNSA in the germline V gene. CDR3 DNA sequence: TGTGCCAGCAGCTTAGGGGGACTAGCGGTCACAGATACGCGGTATTTT. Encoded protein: CASSLGGLAVTDTRYF.

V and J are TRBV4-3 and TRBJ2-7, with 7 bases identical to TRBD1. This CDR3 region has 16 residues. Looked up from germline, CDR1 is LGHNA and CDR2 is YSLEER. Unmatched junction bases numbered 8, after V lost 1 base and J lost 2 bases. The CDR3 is CASSQGSRQGPYEQYF. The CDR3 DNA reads TGCGCCAGCAGCCAAGGTTCGAGACAGGGACCCTACGAGCAGTACTTC.

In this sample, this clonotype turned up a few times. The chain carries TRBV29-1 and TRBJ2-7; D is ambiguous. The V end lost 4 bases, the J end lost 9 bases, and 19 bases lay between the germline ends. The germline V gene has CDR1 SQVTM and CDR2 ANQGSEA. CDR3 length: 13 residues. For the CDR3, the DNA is TGCAGCGTTGGGTTCCGGACGCTCGTCGGGCAGTACTTC. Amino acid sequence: CSVGFRTLVGQYF.

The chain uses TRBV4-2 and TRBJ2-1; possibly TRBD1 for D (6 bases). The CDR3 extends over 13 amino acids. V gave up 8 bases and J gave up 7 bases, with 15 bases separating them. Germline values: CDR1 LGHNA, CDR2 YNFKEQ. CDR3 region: CASGNERGNEQFF. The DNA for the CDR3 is TGTGCCAGCGGTAACGAGAGGGGGAATGAGCAGTTCTTC.

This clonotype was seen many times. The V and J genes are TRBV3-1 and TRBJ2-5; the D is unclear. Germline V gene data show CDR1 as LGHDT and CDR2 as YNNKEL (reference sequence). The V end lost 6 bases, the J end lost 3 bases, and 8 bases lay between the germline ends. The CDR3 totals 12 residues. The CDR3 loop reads CASSRLEETQYF. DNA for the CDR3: TGTGCCAGCAGTCGGTTGGAAGAGACCCAGTACTTC.

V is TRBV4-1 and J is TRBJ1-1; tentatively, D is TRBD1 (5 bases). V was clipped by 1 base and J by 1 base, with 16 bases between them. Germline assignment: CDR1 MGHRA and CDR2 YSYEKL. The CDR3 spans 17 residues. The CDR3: CASSQASGGLANTEAFF. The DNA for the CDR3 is TGCGCCAGCAGCCAAGCGAGCGGGGGATTAGCGAACACTGAAGCTTTCTTT.

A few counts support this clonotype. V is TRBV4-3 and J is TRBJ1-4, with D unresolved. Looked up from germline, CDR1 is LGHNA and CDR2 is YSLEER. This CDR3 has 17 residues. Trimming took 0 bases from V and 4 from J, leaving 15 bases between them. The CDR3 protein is CASSQEVPATFNEKLFF. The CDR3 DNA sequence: TGCGCCAGCAGCCAAGAGGTGCCAGCTACGTTTAATGAAAAACTGTTTTTT.

As DNA, the CDR3 is TGCGCCAGCAGCCAAGAAGGTTATAGGGTCCAGCAGTACTTC. The encoded protein is CASSQEGYRVQQYF. V gene TRBV4-1 combines with J gene TRBJ2-5; the D is unclear. The length of the CDR3 is 14 residues. Germline values: CDR1 MGHRA, CDR2 YSYEKL. Between the trimmed V and J ends, which lost 0 bases and 11 bases, there was a span of 16 bases.